Below, 25 T cell receptor beta chains from the same sample are listed, as sequenced in a study of blood T cell repertoires in COVID-19. Method: immunoSEQ multiplex PCR; TCRdb's copy keeps in-frame clones and lacks some. The repertoire holds 150,000 to 180,000 clones, with 70% to 85% as singletons. Sequenced: peripheral blood. These receptors were collected from a woman aged 60-75 years with acute or convalescent COVID-19.

V is TRBV3-1 (or the pseudogene TRBV3-2) and J is TRBJ1-1, with TRBD1 matching over 8 bases. The trim removed 1 base at V and 1 base at J, leaving 2 bases unmatched. This CDR3 region has 15 residues. Germline V gene data show CDR1 as LGHDT and CDR2 as YNNKEL (reference sequence). CDR3 amino acids: CASSQGDRSNTEAFF. The DNA for the CDR3 is TGTGCCAGCAGCCAAGGGGACAGGTCGAACACTGAAGCTTTCTTT.

CDR3 residues: CASSWGQGQANYGYTF. In DNA form, the CDR3 reads TGTGCCAGCAGTTGGGGACAGGGGCAAGCTAACTATGGCTACACCTTC. The chain joins TRBV2 to TRBJ1-2; 10 bases fit TRBD1. CDR1 and CDR2 from the germline V gene are SNHLY and FYNNEI. The V and J ends lost 5 bases and 0 bases, in that order; junction bases with no gene match: 6. The CDR3 totals 16 residues.

The V gene is TRBV5-1, the J gene TRBJ1-6; the D is unclear. Trimming pared 0 bases from V and 6 bases from J, leaving 10 bases between. Germline values: CDR1 SGHRS, CDR2 YFSETQ. The CDR3 length is 15 residues. CDR3 DNA: TGCGCCAGCAGCTTGGAAAGCGGTACTAATTCACCCCTCCACTTT. Residues: CASSLESGTNSPLHF.

This clone was picked up a small number of times. The chain is built from TRBV7-9 and TRBJ1-2; D unclear. The germline V gene has CDR1 SEHNR and CDR2 FQNEAQ (reference sequence). V lost 5 bases to trimming and J lost 4 bases, with 14 bases between them. The CDR3 has 14 residues. CDR3 in amino acids: CASSPEEGAYGYTF. The CDR3 nucleotides read TGTGCCAGCAGCCCAGAGGAGGGAGCCTATGGCTACACCTTC. The variable domain in full, with the rest retrieved from reference TRBV7-9 and TRBJ1-2, is DTGVSQNPRHKITKRGQNVTFRCDPISEHNRLYWYRQTLGQGPEFLTYFQNEAQLEKSRLLSDRFSAERPKGSFSTLEIQRTEQGDSAMYLCASSPEEGAYGYTFGSGTRLTVV.

This chain connects TRBV27 to TRBJ1-5; TRBD1 matches 8 bases. The CDR3 length is 12 residues. Per germline, CDR1 MNHEY and CDR2 SMNVEV (reference sequence). J lost 9 bases, V lost 4 bases, and 2 bases had no gene match. The chain's CDR3 is CASSYRGGPQHF. The CDR3 region has the DNA TGTGCCAGCAGTTACAGGGGGGGGCCCCAGCATTTT.

The chain has TRBV5-6 and TRBJ1-6, with 8 bases fitting TRBD1. Trimming at V came to 2 bases and at J to 9 bases, leaving 10 bases not matched to a gene. The V gene's germline CDR1 is SGHDT and CDR2 YYEEEE. This CDR3 has 16 residues. CDR3 in amino acids: CASSLFDRGFSSPLHF. Written as DNA, the CDR3 is TGTGCCAGCAGCTTATTTGACAGGGGCTTTTCTTCACCCCTCCACTTT.

This clone was found a few times. The chain carries TRBV27 and TRBJ1-1; 10 bases line up with TRBD1. Per germline, CDR1 MNHEY and CDR2 SMNVEV (reference sequence). With 1 base clipped from V and 0 bases from J, the junction kept 2 bases outside the gene matches. CDR3 length: 16 amino acids. In DNA form, the CDR3 reads TGTGCCAGCAGTTTATGGGGACAGGGGTTGAACACTGAAGCTTTCTTT. It specifies CASSLWGQGLNTEAFF.

CDR3 loop: CASSLTGGGDGYTF. The CDR3 DNA sequence: TGCGCCAGCAGCTTGACAGGGGGCGGCGACGGCTACACCTTC. The chain combines TRBV5-1 with TRBJ1-2; the match to TRBD1 covers 9 bases. The CDR3 has 14 amino acids. Germline CDR1 reads SGHRS; CDR2 reads YFSETQ. Losses at the gene ends were 1 base for V and 8 bases for J; bases not matched to a gene: 6.

This sequence joins TRBV28 and TRBJ1-3; D call uncertain. V lost 3 bases to trimming and J lost 0 bases, with 9 bases between them. The CDR3 totals 15 residues. The germline gives CDR1 MDHEN, CDR2 SYDVKM. The CDR3 DNA is TGTGCCAGCAGTTTCTTAGCGAGCTCTGGAAACACCATATATTTT. Its translation is CASSFLASSGNTIYF.

The chain links TRBV3-1 (or the pseudogene TRBV3-2) to TRBJ2-3, with TRBD1 identical over 7 bases. Germline V gene data show CDR1 as LGHDT and CDR2 as YNNKEL (reference sequence). V was clipped by 1 base and J by 9 bases; unmatched bases: 10. The CDR3 runs 15 residues. The CDR3 region is CASSQVVTGDQTQYF. CDR3 coding DNA: TGTGCCAGCAGCCAAGTGGTCACAGGGGATCAGACGCAGTATTTT.

The gene calls are TRBV11-3 and TRBJ1-6, with TRBD1 as a possible D gene (5 bases). Germline V CDR1 and CDR2: SGHNT, YENEEA. The CDR3 runs to 16 residues. Trimming cost V 6 bases and J 10 bases, with 22 bases left between them. In DNA form, the CDR3 reads TGTGCCAGCAGTCTAATCCACAGGATACCACGCTCACCCCTCCACTTT. Protein sequence: CASSLIHRIPRSPLHF.

J is TRBJ1-4 and V is TRBV4-1; D is uncertain. The CDR3 runs to 14 residues. V lost 1 base and J 3 bases, leaving 6 bases between the germline ends. CDR1 is MGHRA and CDR2 is YSYEKL in the germline V gene. The CDR3 loop reads CASSQGRANEKLFF. The DNA of the CDR3 is TGCGCCAGCAGCCAAGGACGGGCTAATGAAAAACTGTTTTTT.

J is TRBJ2-1 and V is TRBV19; perhaps TRBD2 as D (5 bases). The CDR3 is 17 amino acids. V dropped 3 bases and J dropped 0 bases, with 15 bases sitting between them. Germline values: CDR1 LNHDA, CDR2 SQIVND (reference sequence). CDR3 sequence: CASSILGPLASYNEQFF. The CDR3 DNA follows: TGTGCCAGTAGTATTTTAGGACCCCTAGCCTCCTACAATGAGCAGTTCTTC.

The chain combines TRBV5-5 with TRBJ1-5, with D perhaps matching TRBD1 (5 bases). The CDR3 totals 17 residues. Trimming left V 1 base short and J 0 bases short, with 14 bases between. Germline values: CDR1 SGHKS, CDR2 YYEKEE (reference sequence). The CDR3 region is CASSLTLRDYSNQPQHF. CDR3 in DNA: TGTGCCAGCAGCTTGACACTAAGGGACTATAGCAATCAGCCCCAGCATTTT.

A single count supports this clone. The rearrangement links TRBV30 to TRBJ1-1, with 8 bases matching TRBD1. This CDR3 comprises 15 residues. V was clipped by 3 bases and J by 0 bases; unmatched bases: 6. The germline gives CDR1 GTSNPN, CDR2 SVGIG (reference sequence). The CDR3 sequence: CAWSRGQLLNTEAFF. The CDR3 DNA reads as TGTGCCTGGAGCAGGGGGCAACTATTGAACACTGAAGCTTTCTTT.

This chain uses TRBV19 with TRBJ1-2; 7 nucleotides agree with TRBD1. With V trimmed by 9 bases and J by 4 bases, 11 bases remained unmatched. Germline V lookup: CDR1 LNHDA, CDR2 SQIVND (reference sequence). This CDR3 region has 14 residues. The CDR3 region is CARKTGERGYGYTF. The CDR3 DNA reads as TGTGCCAGAAAAACAGGGGAGCGTGGCTATGGCTACACCTTC.

The rearrangement links TRBV6-6 to TRBJ2-3, with D possibly matching TRBD2 (7 bases). Germline CDR1 MNHNY, CDR2 SVGAGI (reference sequence). The CDR3 runs to 14 residues. V lost 8 bases, J lost 6 bases, and 18 bases lay in between. The CDR3: CASVLAGAWDTQYF. Here the CDR3 DNA reads TGTGCCAGCGTGTTGGCGGGGGCTTGGGATACGCAGTATTTT.

Only one count was recorded for this clone. The chain is built from TRBV9 and TRBJ1-2, with 10 positions matching TRBD1. CDR3 size: 15 residues. The germline gives CDR1 SGDLS, CDR2 YYNGEE. Losses at the gene ends were 4 bases for V and 8 bases for J; bases not matched to a gene: 11. CDR3 nucleotide sequence: TGTGCCAGCAGCCCCCGGGACAGGGGCTCTTTCGGCTACACCTTC. This translates into CASSPRDRGSFGYTF. The whole variable domain, remainder taken from reference TRBV9 and TRBJ1-2, is DSGVTQTPKHLITATGQRVTLRCSPRSGDLSVYWYQQSLDQGLQFLIQYYNGEERAKGNILERFSAQQFPDLHSELNLSSLELGDSALYFCASSPRDRGSFGYTFGSGTRLTVV.

The chain combines TRBV4-1 with TRBJ1-1; TRBD1 is a possible D gene (5 bases). Deletions cut 1 base from V and 10 bases from J, with 16 bases between. The CDR3 is 14 amino acids. Germline CDR1 is MGHRA and CDR2 is YSYEKL. The CDR3: CASSQGRRGDVAFF. CDR3 DNA: TGCGCCAGCAGCCAAGGCCGTCGGGGGGACGTAGCTTTCTTT.

This clone came up a few times. The chain is built from TRBV29-1 and TRBJ2-1; 8 bases fit TRBD2. Germline V gene lookup returns CDR1 SQVTM and CDR2 ANQGSEA. Trimming removed 7 bases from V and 4 bases from J; junction bases left unmatched: 6. CDR3 length: 13 residues. CDR3 sequence reads: CSAGTSRYNEQFF. In nucleotides, the CDR3 is TGCAGCGCCGGGACTAGTCGGTACAATGAGCAGTTCTTC.

The V gene is TRBV7-3, the J gene TRBJ2-3; 16 bases are shared with TRBD2. The CDR3 spans 20 residues. Germline lookup yields CDR1 SGHTA and CDR2 FQGTGA. The J segment lost 4 bases and the V segment lost 4 bases, leaving 14 bases of the junction unmatched. In nucleotides, the CDR3 is TGTGCCAGCAGCTCCCGCTCGGGACTAGCGGGGGGGCCAGTCTCAGATACGCAGTATTTT. Translated: CASSSRSGLAGGPVSDTQYF.

This clone was counted once. V is TRBV5-1 and J is TRBJ2-1; no clear D gene. Germline CDR1 reads SGHRS; CDR2 reads YFSETQ. Trimming took off 0 bases at V and 0 bases at J, with 10 bases between the two ends. CDR3 length: 16 residues. The DNA for the CDR3 is TGCGCCAGCAGCTTGGCTCCGTCGAGCTCCTACAATGAGCAGTTCTTC. It yields the protein CASSLAPSSSYNEQFF.

The chain recombines TRBV11-2 with TRBJ2-7, with D possibly matching TRBD2 (5 bases). Per the germline V gene, CDR1 is SGHAT and CDR2 is FQNNGV. The CDR3 is made up of 13 amino acids. The V gene lost 4 bases and the J gene lost 1 base, with 8 bases spanning the gap. CDR3 sequence: CASSYPGSYEQYF. The CDR3 nucleotides read TGTGCCAGCAGCTATCCGGGGTCCTACGAGCAGTACTTC.

The chain is built from TRBV6-5 and TRBJ2-7; D is possibly TRBD2 (6 bases). Germline loops: CDR1 MNHEY, CDR2 SVGAGI. V gave up 6 bases and J gave up 4 bases, with 13 bases separating them. The CDR3 totals 13 residues. CDR3 loop: CASSHGGGYEQYV. The CDR3, as DNA: TGTGCCAGCAGCCACGGGGGAGGATACGAGCAGTACGTC.

CDR3: CASSQGTGVSGNTIYF. In nucleotides, the CDR3 is TGTGCCAGCAGCCAAGGGACAGGGGTCTCTGGAAACACCATATATTTT. The chain links TRBV3-1 (or the pseudogene TRBV3-2) to TRBJ1-3; 9 nucleotides match TRBD1. Trimming cost V 1 base and J 0 bases; bases outside gene matches: 1. Per the germline V gene, CDR1 is LGHDT and CDR2 is YNNKEL (reference sequence). This CDR3 spans 16 amino acids.